The clone carrying this T cell receptor (beta chain) was counted only a few times. The antigen is not known. The data derive from a study of T cell repertoires in cytomegalovirus infection. TCRdb passed the reads through MiXCR, listing each CDR3 protein once. The table includes some 800,000 distinct CDR3 sequences, roughly 33% detected once. The sample here was cultured CD8+ T cells from PBMCs, taken from culture after CMV antigen stimulation. The clonotype comes from a human donor in good health (CMV status not recorded). Some clones in this sample may be carry-over from other donors' samples.

The CDR3 DNA sequence: TGTGCCAGCAGGGGACAGCTCACCGGGGAGCTGTTTTTT. It specifies CASRGQLTGELFF. The J gene is TRBJ2-2, the V gene TRBV2; 7 bases fit TRBD1. With V trimmed by 6 bases and J by 4 bases, 2 bases remained unmatched. Looked up from germline, CDR1 is SNHLY and CDR2 is FYNNEI. This CDR3 has 13 residues. Looking up the rest from reference TRBV2 and TRBJ2-2 gives the full variable domain: EPEVTQTPSHQVTQMGQEVILRCVPISNHLYFYWYRQILGQKVEFLVSFYNNEISEKSEIFDDQFSVERPDGSNFTLKIRSTKLEDSAMYFCASRGQLTGELFFGEGSRLTVL.